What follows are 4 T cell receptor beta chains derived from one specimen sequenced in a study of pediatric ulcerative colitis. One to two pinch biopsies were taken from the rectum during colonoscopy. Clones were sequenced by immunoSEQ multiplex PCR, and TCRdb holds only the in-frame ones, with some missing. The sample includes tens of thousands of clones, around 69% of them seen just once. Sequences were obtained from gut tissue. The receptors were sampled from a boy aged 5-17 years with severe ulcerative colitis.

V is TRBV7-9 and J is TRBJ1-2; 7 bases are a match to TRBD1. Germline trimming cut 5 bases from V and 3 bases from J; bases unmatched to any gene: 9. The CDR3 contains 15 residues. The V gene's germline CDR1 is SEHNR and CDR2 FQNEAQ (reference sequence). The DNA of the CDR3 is TGTGCCAGCAGCGTAACCGGGACAGCGGACTATGGCTACACCTTC. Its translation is CASSVTGTADYGYTF.

Here the CDR3 reads CASSPLAGNVETQYF. The CDR3 coding sequence is TGTGCCAGCTCACCTCTTGCAGGGAACGTAGAGACCCAGTACTTC. This chain connects TRBV18 to TRBJ2-5; tentative D call: TRBD1 (5 bases). The germline gives CDR1 KGHSH, CDR2 LQKENI. The CDR3 length is 15 residues. V lost 3 bases, J lost 4 bases, and 15 bases lay in between.

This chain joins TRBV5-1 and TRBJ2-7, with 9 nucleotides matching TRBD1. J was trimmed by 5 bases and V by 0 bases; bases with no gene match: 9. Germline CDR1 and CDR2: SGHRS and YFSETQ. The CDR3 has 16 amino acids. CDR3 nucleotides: TGCGCCAGCAGCTTGGGGATCGGGACAGGGCGAAACGAGCAGTACTTC. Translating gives CASSLGIGTGRNEQYF.

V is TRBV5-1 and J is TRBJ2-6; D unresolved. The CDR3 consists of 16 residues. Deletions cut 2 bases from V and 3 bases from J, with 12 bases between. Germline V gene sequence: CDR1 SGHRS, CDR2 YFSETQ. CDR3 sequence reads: CASSFQMGLGANVLTF. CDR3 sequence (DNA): TGCGCCAGCAGCTTTCAAATGGGCCTTGGGGCCAACGTCCTGACTTTC.